A single sample gave rise to the 27 T cell receptor beta chains below, sequenced in a study of cytomegalovirus exposure and HLA in healthy donors. Primers included in the PCR were 60 Vbeta and 13 Jbeta primers. Only in-frame clones appear in the TCRdb table, and some are missing; sequencing was by immunoSEQ multiplex PCR. There are tens of thousands of clones in the sample, with about 12% held by the top ten. The specimen sequenced was PBMCs. The receptors originated from a woman in her thirties in good health and CMV-seropositive.

The V gene is TRBV7-8, the J gene TRBJ1-1; D remains unclear. The V end lost 1 base, the J end lost 1 base, and 10 bases lay between the germline ends. Germline CDR1 reads SGHVS; CDR2 reads FQNEAQ. The CDR3 extends over 15 amino acids. The CDR3 DNA reads TGTGCCAGCAGCTTAGGGCGGCAGTGGAACACTGAAGCTTTCTTT. This translates into CASSLGRQWNTEAFF.

The chain has TRBV27 and TRBJ2-1, with D perhaps matching TRBD2 (5 bases). The germline V gene encodes CDR1 MNHEY and CDR2 SMNVEV (reference sequence). CDR3 length: 12 residues. Trimming removed 5 bases from V and 11 bases from J, with 13 bases in between. The CDR3: CASSPDGVKQFF. CDR3 in DNA: TGTGCCAGCAGTCCGGACGGGGTGAAGCAGTTCTTC.

J is TRBJ1-1 and V is TRBV2; D is ambiguous. V was shortened by 6 bases and J by 8 bases, with 10 bases between the two germline ends. The CDR3 is 11 amino acids. Germline loops: CDR1 SNHLY, CDR2 FYNNEI. CDR3 bases: TGTGCCAGCAGGGCAGGTTTAGAAGCTTTCTTT. Translating it yields CASRAGLEAFF.

The chain is built from TRBV30 and TRBJ1-2; D gene ambiguous. CDR3 size: 13 residues. Trimming removed 2 bases from V and 4 bases from J, with 11 bases in between. Germline CDR1 reads GTSNPN; CDR2 reads SVGIG (reference sequence). DNA of the CDR3: TGTGCCTGGAGTATAGGGAGCACCTATGGCTACACCTTC. Its protein is CAWSIGSTYGYTF.

This chain uses TRBV15 with TRBJ1-2, with 10 bases fitting TRBD1. The CDR3 length is 24 residues. After removal of 3 bases from V and 0 bases from J, the junction contained 28 bases not matched to a gene. Germline assignment: CDR1 LNHNV and CDR2 YYDKDF (reference sequence). CDR3 amino acids: CATSSLRDAKGNIVGTGANYGYTF. For the CDR3, the DNA is TGTGCCACCAGCAGTCTCCGGGACGCCAAGGGAAACATTGTGGGGACAGGGGCTAACTATGGCTACACCTTC.

This rearrangement joins TRBV29-1 to TRBJ1-2; D may be TRBD1 (6 bases). Trimming cost V 8 bases and J 8 bases, with 21 bases left between them. The CDR3 is 13 amino acids. In germline, CDR1 is SQVTM, CDR2 ANQGSEA. Written as DNA, the CDR3 is TGCAGCACCGGGGACACAGGTCAAACGGGCTACACCTTC. Its translation is CSTGDTGQTGYTF.

The chain has TRBV4-1 and TRBJ1-1; 10 bases are a match to TRBD1. CDR1 is MGHRA, CDR2 YSYEKL, per germline. The CDR3 loop spans 15 amino acids. V was pared by 6 bases and J by 7 bases, with 11 bases of the junction left unmatched. The CDR3 spells CASRDRGPTHFEAFF. The CDR3 coding sequence is TGCGCCAGCAGAGACAGGGGGCCAACTCACTTTGAAGCTTTCTTT.

The V and J genes are TRBV28 and TRBJ1-2, with TRBD1 matching over 10 bases. This CDR3 is built from 14 residues. Trimming removed 4 bases from V and 7 bases from J; junction bases left unmatched: 6. Germline V CDR1 and CDR2: MDHEN, SYDVKM. CDR3 coding DNA: TGTGCCAGCAGTTCCCTCGGGACAGGGGCTGGCTACACCTTC. Amino acid sequence: CASSSLGTGAGYTF.

The rearrangement links TRBV29-1 to TRBJ2-1; 9 nucleotides match TRBD1. The CDR3 loop spans 14 amino acids. The trim removed 3 bases at V and 5 bases at J, leaving 5 bases unmatched. In germline, CDR1 is SQVTM, CDR2 ANQGSEA. DNA of the CDR3: TGCAGCGTTGATAGGACAGGGGTTGACAATGAGCAGTTCTTC. The encoded protein is CSVDRTGVDNEQFF.

V usage is TRBV9 and J usage is TRBJ2-1, with TRBD2 matching 7 bases. The CDR3 totals 14 residues. CDR1 and CDR2 (germline): SGDLS, YYNGEE. J was trimmed by 8 bases and V by 5 bases; bases with no gene match: 10. CDR3: CASSLRLAPYEQFF. CDR3 bases: TGTGCCAGCAGTCTCAGACTAGCCCCGTATGAGCAGTTCTTC.

The chain carries TRBV2 and TRBJ2-3; 8 bases agree with TRBD1. After removal of 2 bases from V and 4 bases from J, the junction contained 8 bases not matched to a gene. The germline CDR1 and CDR2 sequences are SNHLY and FYNNEI. There are 16 residues in the CDR3. The CDR3 DNA reads as TGTGCCAGCAGTGAATCAGGCGTACAGGGGGCAGATACGCAGTATTTT. Translation gives CASSESGVQGADTQYF.

This rearrangement joins TRBV30 to TRBJ1-2; 7 bases align to TRBD1. The ends lost 5 bases at V and 0 bases at J; junction bases unmatched: 0. Germline lookup yields CDR1 GTSNPN and CDR2 SVGIG (reference sequence). The CDR3 length is 12 residues. DNA of the CDR3: TGTGCCTGGGACAGGGCTAACTATGGCTACACCTTC. Amino acids: CAWDRANYGYTF.

This sequence joins TRBV5-1 and TRBJ1-2, with TRBD1 matching 7 bases. Germline CDR1 and CDR2: SGHRS and YFSETQ. V was pared by 4 bases and J by 8 bases, with 8 bases of the junction left unmatched. The CDR3 is 13 residues long. CDR3 region: CASSDEGAWGYTF. CDR3 bases: TGCGCCAGCAGCGACGAGGGGGCTTGGGGCTACACCTTC.

The rearrangement links TRBV10-2 to TRBJ1-4, with 7 bases aligning to TRBD1. CDR1 and CDR2 from the germline V gene are WSHSY and SAAADI. With V trimmed by 5 bases and J by 5 bases, 5 bases remained unmatched. The CDR3 spans 14 residues. CDR3 protein: CASSLGTENEKLFF. The CDR3, as DNA: TGCGCCAGCAGTTTAGGGACAGAGAATGAAAAACTGTTTTTT.

This chain connects TRBV6-1 to TRBJ1-1, with D maybe TRBD1 (5 bases). CDR1 and CDR2 from the germline V gene are MNHNS and SASEGT. Trimming removed 2 bases at V and 3 bases at J, with 13 bases between. The CDR3 consists of 15 residues. The CDR3 DNA reads TGTGCCAGCAGTGAAATATATCAAGGGGACACTGAAGCTTTCTTT. It encodes CASSEIYQGDTEAFF.

V usage is TRBV20-1 and J usage is TRBJ1-2; D ambiguous. The V end was cut by 3 bases, the J end by 7 bases, with 6 bases between. The germline V gene encodes CDR1 DFQATT and CDR2 SNEGSKA (reference sequence). The CDR3 loop spans 10 amino acids. CDR3 protein: CSASTRGYTF. CDR3 bases: TGCAGTGCTAGTACACGTGGCTACACCTTC.

This chain uses TRBV4-1 with TRBJ1-1, with D possibly matching TRBD1 (5 bases). Germline lookup yields CDR1 MGHRA and CDR2 YSYEKL. Trimming pared 4 bases from V and 3 bases from J, leaving 18 bases between. The CDR3 loop spans 16 amino acids. CDR3 protein: CASSPARRGGDTEAFF. CDR3 DNA: TGCGCCAGCAGCCCCGCCCGACGGGGGGGAGACACTGAAGCTTTCTTT.

The chain employs TRBV2 and TRBJ1-2; the D gene is possibly TRBD1 (5 bases). CDR1 is SNHLY, CDR2 FYNNEI, per germline. V lost 4 bases, J lost 8 bases, and 14 bases lay in between. This CDR3 spans 13 amino acids. CDR3 sequence: CASSVVTVEGYTF. The CDR3 DNA sequence: TGTGCCAGCAGTGTCGTGACAGTCGAGGGCTACACCTTC.

The chain couples TRBV19 to TRBJ1-2; 7 bases align to TRBD1. The CDR3 length is 11 residues. V was pared by 6 bases and J by 7 bases, with 2 bases of the junction left unmatched. Germline CDR1 LNHDA, CDR2 SQIVND (reference sequence). The CDR3 loop reads CASRTGSGYTF. CDR3 coding DNA: TGTGCCAGTAGGACAGGGAGTGGCTACACCTTC.

The chain combines TRBV7-6 with TRBJ2-7; TRBD1 aligns across 12 bases. Unmatched junction bases numbered 5, after V lost 5 bases and J lost 3 bases. The length of the CDR3 is 15 residues. Germline-derived CDR1 and CDR2 are SGHVS and FNYEAQ. The CDR3 DNA reads as TGTGCCAGCAGCCGTGGGACAGGGGGCTTCTACGAGCAGTACTTC. As protein: CASSRGTGGFYEQYF.

In DNA, the CDR3 is TGTGCCAGCAGCGTAGGACAGTACAATGAGCAGTTCTTC. This sequence encodes CASSVGQYNEQFF. The chain is built from TRBV9 and TRBJ2-1, with a possible D match to TRBD1 (5 bases). This CDR3 comprises 13 residues. Per the germline V gene, CDR1 is SGDLS and CDR2 is YYNGEE. The ends were cut back, 0 bases at V and 4 bases at J, with 5 bases in the middle.

V is TRBV19 and J is TRBJ2-1, with TRBD2 matching over 14 bases. CDR1 and CDR2 (germline): LNHDA, SQIVND (reference sequence). Unmatched junction bases numbered 2, after V lost 7 bases and J lost 6 bases. The CDR3 is 14 residues long. CDR3 sequence (DNA): TGTGCCAGTACTGGACTAGCGGGAGGCAATGAGCAGTTCTTC. Amino acid sequence: CASTGLAGGNEQFF.

The chain couples TRBV2 to TRBJ2-2; D not resolved. The germline CDR1 and CDR2 sequences are SNHLY and FYNNEI. Trimming removed 3 bases at V and 1 base at J, with 6 bases between. CDR3 length equals 14 residues. CDR3 nucleotide sequence: TGTGCCAGCAGTGAGAATAGGAACACCGGGGAGCTGTTTTTT. The encoded protein is CASSENRNTGELFF.

The chain employs TRBV4-1 and TRBJ1-5; 8 positions agree with TRBD1. The CDR3 spans 14 residues. Germline CDR1 reads MGHRA; CDR2 reads YSYEKL. The V segment lost 4 bases and the J segment 7 bases; nucleotides outside the gene matches: 6. CDR3 region: CASSRQGAGQPQHF. DNA of the CDR3: TGCGCCAGCAGCCGGCAGGGGGCTGGCCAGCCCCAGCATTTT.

The chain couples TRBV29-1 to TRBJ1-4; 8 bases are a match to TRBD1. The germline CDR1 and CDR2 sequences are SQVTM and ANQGSEA. Unmatched junction bases numbered 5, after V lost 0 bases and J lost 8 bases. This CDR3 region has 14 residues. The CDR3: CSVEETGQGEKLFF. Here the CDR3 DNA reads TGCAGCGTTGAAGAGACCGGACAGGGAGAAAAACTGTTTTTT. The full variable domain, its missing parts supplied by reference TRBV29-1 and TRBJ1-4, is SAVISQKPSRDICQRGTSLTIQCQVDSQVTMMFWYRQQPGQSLTLIATANQGSEATYESGFVIDKFPISRPNLTFSTLTVSNMSPEDSSIYLCSVEETGQGEKLFFGSGTQLSVL.

V is TRBV6-5 and J is TRBJ2-3; 9 bases line up with TRBD2. V was pared by 6 bases and J by 5 bases, with 6 bases of the junction left unmatched. The CDR3 spans 14 residues. Germline assignment: CDR1 MNHEY and CDR2 SVGAGI. This CDR3 reads CASSRGTSLDTQYF. Written as DNA, the CDR3 is TGTGCCAGCAGCCGCGGGACTAGCCTAGATACGCAGTATTTT.

The rearrangement joins TRBV27 to TRBJ2-5, with D perhaps TRBD2 (5 bases). The CDR3 is 13 amino acids. Germline V gene lookup returns CDR1 MNHEY and CDR2 SMNVEV (reference sequence). V shed 8 bases and J shed 2 bases, with 12 bases lying between them. The CDR3, as DNA: TGTGCCAGCTCGTCCCGGGGTCAAGAGACCCAGTACTTC. Its protein product is CASSSRGQETQYF.